A selection of T cell receptor beta chains follows, all from one sample in a study of CD8+ T cells in alopecia areata. The protocol was immunoSEQ multiplex PCR, while the TCRdb copy is restricted to in-frame clones and leaves out a portion. The sample holds around 100,000 clones, about 61% seen once. Sequencing was performed on CD8+ T cells sorted from blood, taken at approximately week 55, from a patient treated with tofacitinib. These TCRs come from a human donor with alopecia areata. The CDR3 runs from the conserved cysteine through the conserved F or W. Fields, in order: J gene, CDR3 length, V gene, D gene, CDR3 protein. A D gene is named only where the DNA matches it firmly.

>TRBJ2-1|12|TRBV29-1|TRBD1
CSVGDRDNEQFF
>TRBJ1-2|15|TRBV7-9|TRBD1
CASSPDRAQNYGYTF
>TRBJ1-4|13|TRBV6-5|-
CASSYGGFEKLFF
>TRBJ1-1|11|TRBV14|-
CASSLGWEAFF
>TRBJ1-6|14|TRBV6-6|-
CATLPGPYNSPLHF
>TRBJ2-7|15|TRBV5-1|TRBD1
CASRSTGAHGYEQYF
>TRBJ1-2|16|TRBV27|-
CASSSHLPGSGYGYTF
>TRBJ2-7|13|TRBV7-9|-
CASSLARDYEQYF
>TRBJ1-2|13|TRBV29-1|-
CSVGWGPAHGYTF
>TRBJ2-1|20|TRBV5-1|TRBD2
CASSTSSGRRIPSSYNEQFF
>TRBJ1-6|16|TRBV28|-
CASIADRFIYNSPLHF
>TRBJ1-6|16|TRBV5-1|-
CASSQTGSSYNSPLHF
>TRBJ1-6|14|TRBV30|-
CAWSRNLGDSPLHF
>TRBJ2-1|17|TRBV4-1|TRBD1
CASSQGFTGGIGDEQFF
>TRBJ1-1|13|TRBV27|-
CASRYTTGTEAFF
>TRBJ2-7|13|TRBV4-1|-
CASSTVGSYEQYF
>TRBJ1-4|15|TRBV4-2|-
CASSQLWEGNEKLFF
>TRBJ2-1|14|TRBV5-6|TRBD2
CASSSGGMRNEQFF
>TRBJ2-2|14|TRBV29-1|TRBD1
CSVADPQGAGELFF
>TRBJ1-2|11|TRBV7-9|-
CASSLAEGYTF
>TRBJ2-7|19|TRBV6-1|-
CASSEALPFVPQPRREQYF
>TRBJ2-1|17|TRBV23-1|-
CASSHMSGPGLGNEQFF
>TRBJ2-4|15|TRBV19|-
CASSIEAGSINIQYF
>TRBJ1-5|15|TRBV7-9|TRBD1
CASSRTGLRNQPQHF
>TRBJ1-5|14|TRBV18|-
CASSLGMLNQPQHF
>TRBJ1-2|15|TRBV29-1|TRBD1
CSVQLPGQMTYGYTF
>TRBJ1-1|14|TRBV29-1|TRBD1
CSAWGQGAVTEAFF
>TRBJ2-1|15|TRBV13|-
CASSPRGGGKWEQFF
>TRBJ1-2|15|TRBV30|TRBD1
CAWTLPGQNVYGYTF
>TRBJ1-1|12|TRBV29-1|-
CSVRPRDTEAFF
>TRBJ2-4|15|TRBV4-2|-
CASSHSGTGKNIQYF
>TRBJ2-2|14|TRBV7-2|-
CASSLNRNTGELFF
>TRBJ2-1|16|TRBV11-3|TRBD2
CASSLGNAGGYNEQFF
>TRBJ2-5|16|TRBV19|-
CASSIDRDGIQETQYF
>TRBJ2-3|14|TRBV14|-
CASSLPRHTDTQYF
>TRBJ2-7|12|TRBV5-1|-
CASSTKGNEQYF
>TRBJ2-2|12|TRBV4-1|-
CASSPNTGELFF
>TRBJ1-1|15|TRBV5-1|-
CASSSRTGLNTEAFF
>TRBJ2-3|13|TRBV5-6|-
CASTQDSTDTQYF
>TRBJ2-1|15|TRBV7-9|TRBD1
CASSFARQGFNEQFF
>TRBJ1-3|18|TRBV29-1|TRBD1
CSVIGGTGLPFSGNTIYF
>TRBJ2-3|16|TRBV9|-
CASSVGGTPSTDTQYF
>TRBJ2-3|16|TRBV4-2|-
CASSQGTDDITDTQYF
>TRBJ2-5|15|TRBV6-5|TRBD1
CASSGGDSEIETQYF
>TRBJ1-1|12|TRBV5-1|-
CASSLGTTEAFF
>TRBJ2-3|13|TRBV10-1|-
CASNSVKTDTQYF
>TRBJ2-1|16|TRBV27|-
CASSLSGGGTYNEQFF
>TRBJ2-4|15|TRBV7-9|-
CASSAIGSAKNIQYF
>TRBJ2-2|12|TRBV29-1|-
CSVFGGTGELFF
>TRBJ2-1|14|TRBV7-9|TRBD2
CAGLAGGFDNEQFF